Sequencing of this T cell receptor (beta chain) was carried out in a study of CD8 T cells in Susac syndrome. Sequencing of TCR beta, carried out with a high-throughput approach, was applied to CD8+ and CD4+ T cells from the blood. Isolation of CD8+ and CD4+ T cells was performed negatively, whereas enrichment of TEMRA cells was done by FACS. An amount of RNA that ranged from about 0.45 to 1 ug was reverse transcribed with random hexamers. Amplification of the TCR beta CDR3 was carried out by immunoSEQ multiplex PCR, which spanned a total of 54 Vbeta and 13 Jbeta segments. TCRdb re-called the immunoSEQ multiplex PCR reads through MiXCR, storing one row per CDR3 protein. The data contain around 200,000 distinct CDR3 sequences, 95% of them seen just once; the ten biggest clones take up approximately 0.1%. The CDR3 totals 18 residues. The germline gives CDR1 MGHRA, CDR2 YSYEKL. V gave up 3 bases and J gave up 5 bases; unmatched junction bases: 13.

Sequencing was done on a sample of CD4+ T cells from PBMCs. This receptor was obtained from a human donor in good health. This chain uses TRBV4-1 with TRBJ2-1; 10 bases are shared with TRBD2. CDR3 sequence (DNA): TGCGCCAGCAGCCACCGAGGGACCACTAGCGGGGCTAACAATGAGCAGTTCTTC. It translates to CASSHRGTTSGANNEQFF.